These 5 T cell receptor beta chains were all obtained from the same sample, sequenced in a study of sequential checkpoint blockade in melanoma. Generated by immunoSEQ multiplex PCR, the TCRdb table keeps only in-frame clones and is missing some. Found here are roughly 16,000 clones, around 70% of them singletons; the top ten hold 9.5% to 12%. Treatment denoted: randomized to nivolumab then ipilimumab (arm A) or the reverse (arm B). The source material was CD8+ T cells sorted from blood (inferred from file names), sampled from a patient given nivolumab and ipilimumab in sequence. These receptors originate from a human donor with melanoma.

To note about this clone: A read error may produce the germline difference seen at one junction end. The chain couples TRBV7-9 to TRBJ2-1, with TRBD2 identical over 7 bases. Germline V gene sequence: CDR1 SEHNR, CDR2 FQNEAQ (reference sequence). The CDR3 is 13 amino acids. CDR3 DNA sequence: TGTGCCAGCAGCTTTCCTGGGGGGGTTGAGCGGTTCTTC. Translating it yields CASSFPGGVERFF.

On this clone: The sample contains more than one DNA sequence encoding this CDR3. The rearrangement joins TRBV27 to TRBJ2-3; D gene uncertain. The CDR3 consists of 11 residues. V gave up 3 bases and J gave up 6 bases, with 4 bases separating them. Germline values: CDR1 MNHEY, CDR2 SMNVEV (reference sequence). The CDR3 loop is CASSLGDTQYF. CDR3 nucleotides: TGTGCCAGCAGTTTGGGCGATACGCAGTATTTT.

V is TRBV5-8 and J is TRBJ2-1; no firm D call. The CDR3 is made up of 13 amino acids. Per germline, CDR1 SGHTS and CDR2 YDEGEE. V was pared by 0 bases and J by 4 bases, with 5 bases between. The CDR3 DNA follows: TGTGCCAGCAGCTTGGAACGGTACAATGAGCAGTTCTTC. This codes for CASSLERYNEQFF.

This chain links TRBV5-6 with TRBJ2-7; a possible D gene is TRBD2 (5 bases). V lost 1 base, J lost 1 base, and 9 bases lay in between. The CDR3 has 14 amino acids. Germline V gene sequence: CDR1 SGHDT, CDR2 YYEEEE. The CDR3 protein is CASSLSGLSYEQYF. The CDR3 DNA is TGTGCCAGCAGCTTGTCCGGACTTTCCTACGAGCAGTACTTC.

The CDR3 DNA sequence: TGTGCCAGCAGCTTGGGCGACAGGGACTATGGCTACACCTTC. It encodes CASSLGDRDYGYTF. This chain uses TRBV5-6 with TRBJ1-2; 7 bases agree with TRBD1. Looked up from germline, CDR1 is SGHDT and CDR2 is YYEEEE. There are 14 residues in the CDR3. J gave up 3 bases and V 0 bases, and 2 bases lay outside the gene matches.